The 6 T cell receptor beta chains presented below share a single source sample, sequenced in a study of T cells after somatic rescue of genetic block. TCRdb keeps only in-frame clones here, not all; method: immunoSEQ multiplex PCR. The table records approximately 78,000 clones, approximately 91% of them present only once. The specimen was peripheral blood mononuclear cells (PBMCs). These receptors all stem from a man aged 25-40 years.

The V gene is TRBV14, the J gene TRBJ2-7; 7 nucleotides match TRBD2. The CDR3 extends over 14 amino acids. Unmatched junction bases numbered 9, after V lost 4 bases and J lost 6 bases. In germline, CDR1 is SGHDN, CDR2 FVKESK. The CDR3 region has the DNA TGTGCCAGCAGCCGGGAGGGAAGTTGGGCCGAGCAGTACTTC. As protein: CASSREGSWAEQYF. Drawing the rest from reference TRBV14 and TRBJ2-7, the complete variable domain is EAGVTQFPSHSVIEKGQTVTLRCDPISGHDNLYWYRRVMGKEIKFLLHFVKESKQDESGMPNNRFLAERTGGTYSTLKVQPAELEDSGVYFCASSREGSWAEQYFGPGTRLTVT.

The J gene is TRBJ2-7, the V gene TRBV18; 9 positions match TRBD1. CDR1 and CDR2 (germline): KGHSH, LQKENI. V lost 1 base to trimming and J lost 6 bases; unmatched junction nucleotides: 4. This CDR3 contains 14 residues. For the CDR3, the DNA is TGTGCCAGCTCACCACGTGGGACAGGGAGCGAGCAGTACTTC. Translation gives CASSPRGTGSEQYF.

The chain has TRBV28 and TRBJ2-6, with TRBD2 identical over 7 bases. The germline V gene has CDR1 MDHEN and CDR2 SYDVKM. This CDR3 contains 14 residues. V was clipped by 8 bases and J by 4 bases; unmatched bases: 5. The CDR3 DNA reads TGTGCCAGCGGACTAGTGGCGGGGGCCAACGTCCTGACTTTC. Its protein is CASGLVAGANVLTF.

The chain uses TRBV6-4 and TRBJ1-5; D not certain. V was trimmed by 4 bases and J by 2 bases, leaving 12 bases between them. Per the germline V gene, CDR1 is MRHNA and CDR2 is SNTAGT. This CDR3 has 15 amino acids. CDR3 bases: TGTGCCAGCAGTGTTATTGCCGGGGGCAATCAGCCCCAGCATTTT. Its protein product is CASSVIAGGNQPQHF.

As regards this clone: Other nucleotide sequences in the sample specify the same CDR3. This sequence joins TRBV6-5 and TRBJ1-1; maybe TRBD1 (5 bases). This CDR3 has 13 residues. V lost 0 bases, J lost 5 bases, and 7 bases lay in between. CDR1 and CDR2 from the germline V gene are MNHEY and SVGAGI. CDR3 nucleotide sequence: TGTGCCAGCAGTTACTCGGGGGGAACTGAAGCTTTCTTT. The encoded protein is CASSYSGGTEAFF.

This clone appeared a single time. The chain uses TRBV5-1 and TRBJ2-3; 8 nucleotides agree with TRBD2. In germline, CDR1 is SGHRS, CDR2 YFSETQ. The ends lost 6 bases at V and 2 bases at J; junction bases unmatched: 5. This CDR3 is 14 amino acids long. CDR3 residues: CASTYSGVTDTQYF. CDR3 DNA: TGCGCCAGCACCTATAGCGGGGTCACAGATACGCAGTATTTT.